This is a list of T cell receptor beta chains from one sample in a study of blood T cell repertoires in COVID-19. Libraries were prepared by immunoSEQ multiplex PCR; TCRdb keeps only in-frame clonotypes and omits some of them. The sample holds 200,000 to 250,000 clones, about nine tenths seen once. The sample was peripheral blood. The receptors were sampled from a woman aged 40 to 50 with acute or convalescent COVID-19. The CDR3 runs from the conserved cysteine through the conserved F or W. D genes are given only for firm matches. The size entry is marked missing in some rows and otherwise reads once, few, many or a size class.

.	TRBJ1-3	.	TRBV19	CASSRGNSGNTIYF	TGTGCCAGTAGTAGAGGAAATTCTGGAAACACCATATATTTT
.	TRBJ1-4	.	TRBV5-4	CASSGDRGEKLFF	TGTGCCAGCAGCGGCGACCGGGGTGAAAAACTGTTTTTT
.	TRBJ2-1	.	TRBV4-2	CASSQDLLAGGHEQFF	TGTGCCAGCAGCCAAGATCTCCTAGCTGGGGGCCATGAGCAGTTCTTC
.	TRBJ1-1	.	TRBV25-1	CASSDRVNTEAFF	TGTGCCAGCAGTGACAGGGTGAACACTGAAGCTTTCTTT
.	TRBJ1-1	.	TRBV19	CASSSRVTEAFF	TGTGCCAGTAGTTCCAGGGTTACTGAAGCTTTCTTT
few	TRBJ1-1	.	TRBV6-5	CASCHSSTEAFF	TGTGCCAGCTGTCACAGCAGCACTGAAGCTTTCTTT
.	TRBJ1-1	TRBD1	TRBV29-1	CSGGTGWTEAFF	TGCAGCGGGGGGACAGGGTGGACTGAAGCTTTCTTT
.	TRBJ1-6	.	TRBV2	CASTPSQGNSPLHF	TGTGCCAGCACCCCCTCCCAGGGGAACTCACCCCTCCACTTT
.	TRBJ2-1	TRBD1	TRBV13	CASSSLDRGHEQFF	TGTGCCAGCAGTTCTTTAGACAGGGGTCATGAGCAGTTCTTC
.	TRBJ1-5	.	TRBV25-1	CASSDQGNQPQHF	TGTGCCAGCAGTGATCAGGGCAATCAGCCCCAGCATTTT
.	TRBJ1-1	.	TRBV3-1/TRBV3-2	CASSQDGGATEAFF	TGTGCCAGCAGCCAAGACGGGGGTGCCACTGAAGCTTTCTTT
.	TRBJ2-3	TRBD1	TRBV30	CAWGPGQGGTDTQYF	TGTGCCTGGGGACCGGGACAGGGAGGGACAGATACGCAGTATTTT
.	TRBJ1-1	.	TRBV10-3	CAISDRTENTEAFF	TGTGCCATCAGTGACAGGACAGAGAACACTGAAGCTTTCTTT
.	TRBJ1-5	.	TRBV4-1	CASSQGVGNQPQHF	TGCGCCAGCAGCCAGGGAGTGGGAAATCAGCCCCAGCATTTT
.	TRBJ1-1	TRBD1	TRBV6-4	CASRLTGALNTEAFF	TGTGCCAGCAGGCTGACAGGGGCCTTGAACACTGAAGCTTTCTTT
.	TRBJ1-2	.	TRBV7-3	CASSSPPDYGYTF	TGTGCCAGCAGCTCCCCTCCGGACTATGGCTACACCTTC
.	TRBJ2-5	TRBD2	TRBV4-1	CASSPQRTSGGPQGETQYF	TGCGCCAGCAGCCCACAAAGGACTAGCGGGGGGCCTCAGGGGGAGACCCAGTACTTC
.	TRBJ1-1	TRBD1	TRBV19	CASSKDRDTEAFF	TGTGCCAGTAGCAAGGACAGGGACACTGAAGCTTTCTTT
once	TRBJ1-2	.	TRBV19	CASSPLGHDYTF	TGTGCCAGCTCCCCCCTGGGGCATGACTACACCTTC
.	TRBJ2-3	TRBD2	TRBV30	CACSGGAADTQYF	TGTGCCTGTAGCGGGGGGGCGGCAGATACGCAGTATTTT
few	TRBJ1-1	TRBD1	TRBV4-1	CASSHTGETEAFF	TGCGCCAGCAGCCATACAGGGGAAACTGAAGCTTTCTTT
.	TRBJ2-3	TRBD2	TRBV30	CAWSVGTSGGSDTQYF	TGTGCCTGGAGTGTAGGGACTAGCGGGGGGTCAGATACGCAGTATTTT
once	TRBJ2-5	TRBD2	TRBV24-1	CATSDWGREAQETQYF	TGTGCCACCAGTGATTGGGGGAGGGAAGCACAAGAGACCCAGTACTTC
.	TRBJ2-1	.	TRBV10-3	CAITTREPYNEQFF	TGTGCCATCACCACTAGGGAGCCTTACAATGAGCAGTTCTTC
.	TRBJ2-2	.	TRBV18	CASSSASRGLFF	TGTGCCAGCTCATCGGCCAGTCGGGGGCTGTTTTTT
.	TRBJ1-5	.	TRBV7-6	CASSLGPGEPQHF	TGTGCCAGCAGCTTAGGTCCGGGGGAGCCCCAGCATTTT
.	TRBJ2-2	.	TRBV25-1	CASSQSYGELFF	TGTGCCAGCAGTCAGTCTTATGGGGAGCTGTTTTTT
.	TRBJ1-5	.	TRBV6-5	CASSLSGGGNQPQHF	TGTGCCAGCAGTTTGTCGGGGGGTGGGAATCAGCCCCAGCATTTT
.	TRBJ1-4	.	TRBV23-1	CASSQAPPRVPQTPNEKLFF	TGCGCCAGCAGTCAAGCGCCGCCCCGGGTCCCGCAAACGCCTAATGAAAAACTGTTTTTT
.	TRBJ1-5	TRBD1	TRBV29-1	CSVRQGSNQPQHF	TGCAGCGTGAGACAGGGTAGCAATCAGCCCCAGCATTTT
.	TRBJ2-2	TRBD1	TRBV11-3	CASSYGTGGASGELFF	TGTGCCAGCAGCTACGGGACAGGGGGCGCATCCGGGGAGCTGTTTTTT
.	TRBJ2-5	.	TRBV6-5	CASSYLAGAQETQYF	TGTGCCAGCAGTTACCTGGCGGGGGCCCAAGAGACCCAGTACTTC
.	TRBJ1-1	TRBD1	TRBV10-3	CAIRGGQGQAEAFF	TGTGCCATCAGGGGGGGACAGGGGCAAGCTGAAGCTTTCTTT
.	TRBJ2-2	.	TRBV5-4	CASSLGRKNTGELFF	TGTGCCAGCAGCTTGGGCAGGAAGAACACCGGGGAGCTGTTTTTT
.	TRBJ2-1	.	TRBV11-2	CASSPGWGDNNEQFF	TGTGCCAGCAGCCCCGGGTGGGGGGATAACAATGAGCAGTTCTTC
.	TRBJ2-5	TRBD1	TRBV6-4	CASSAQGGETQYF	TGTGCCAGCAGTGCACAGGGGGGAGAGACCCAGTACTTC
.	TRBJ1-5	.	TRBV6-1	CASSEGRVQPQHF	TGTGCCAGCAGTGAAGGCAGGGTTCAGCCCCAGCATTTT
.	TRBJ1-2	.	TRBV19	CATSWGGQGSSGYTF	TGTGCCACCTCCTGGGGGGGGCAGGGATCGTCCGGCTACACCTTC
.	TRBJ1-1	TRBD1	TRBV24-1	CATKLGQGVIEAFF	TGTGCCACCAAGCTTGGACAGGGGGTAATTGAAGCTTTCTTT
.	TRBJ2-6	.	TRBV3-1/TRBV3-2	CASSSVGANVLTF	TGTGCCAGCAGTTCCGTCGGGGCCAACGTCCTGACTTTC
few	TRBJ2-1	TRBD2	TRBV5-4	CASSLALAGGLEVEQFF	TGTGCCAGCAGCTTGGCACTAGCGGGGGGGCTCGAGGTTGAGCAGTTCTTC
.	TRBJ1-6	TRBD1	TRBV11-2	CASSQTGPNSPLHF	TGTGCCAGCAGCCAGACAGGGCCTAATTCACCCCTCCACTTT
.	TRBJ1-3	.	TRBV5-1	CASSPGTVGGNTIYF	TGCGCCAGCAGCCCCGGAACGGTGGGAGGGAACACCATATATTTT
.	TRBJ2-2	TRBD1	TRBV10-2	CASSDSGTGTGELFF	TGCGCCAGCAGTGACTCCGGGACAGGCACCGGGGAGCTGTTTTTT
.	TRBJ1-1	.	TRBV25-1	CASSEYNPDTEAFF	TGTGCCAGCAGTGAATATAATCCCGACACTGAAGCTTTCTTT
.	TRBJ1-2	.	TRBV19	CASSIEDLMGYGYTF	TGTGCCAGTAGTATCGAGGACTTAATGGGATATGGCTACACCTTC
.	TRBJ1-1	.	TRBV19	CASSPLQGKGTEAFF	TGTGCCAGTAGTCCACTGCAGGGGAAAGGCACTGAAGCTTTCTTT
.	TRBJ2-1	.	TRBV5-4	CASSLAWGERYNEQFF	TGTGCCAGCAGCTTGGCCTGGGGGGAGAGATACAATGAGCAGTTCTTC
once	TRBJ1-2	TRBD1	TRBV6-5	CASRIAGQGVFGYTF	TGTGCCAGCAGGATTGCTGGACAGGGTGTCTTTGGCTACACCTTC
.	TRBJ2-5	.	TRBV4-1	CASSQGALETQYF	TGCGCCAGCAGCCAGGGGGCATTAGAGACCCAGTACTTC
.	TRBJ1-1	TRBD1	TRBV9	CASSVGGQGNTEAFF	TGTGCCAGCAGCGTAGGAGGACAGGGGAACACTGAAGCTTTCTTT
.	TRBJ2-3	TRBD2	TRBV9	CASSVDLAGALSTDTQYF	TGTGCCAGCAGCGTTGATCTAGCGGGGGCCCTGAGCACAGATACGCAGTATTTT
.	TRBJ2-5	TRBD1	TRBV9	CASSVGGQGVRETQYF	TGTGCCAGCAGCGTAGGGGGACAGGGGGTTCGAGAGACCCAGTACTTC